Sequencing of this TCR beta chain was carried out in a study of Ad26.COV2.S vaccination and SARS-CoV-2 variants. As for the study in general: Among those in the COV1001 Ad26.COV2.S trial arm was the donor. Ad26.COV2.S given intramuscularly, once or twice 56 days apart. General study results and limits: Comparable non-spike TCR breadth was observed in vaccine and placebo recipients.

The CDR3 has 15 residues. With V trimmed by 4 bases and J by 4 bases, 7 bases remained unmatched. Per germline, CDR1 SGHTA and CDR2 FQGTGA. The repertoire was sequenced with immunoSEQ multiplex PCR; TCRdb's copy has only in-frame clones and lacks some. This table holds approximately 360,000 clones, 83% found once. With regard to this clone: Its antigen remains unidentified.

Treatment denoted: roughly 19 received Ad26.COV2.S at low or high dose, single or two shots; roughly 5 received placebo; per-sample allocation not given. Day 63 after the first vaccine or placebo injection was the time point for sampling. The administered vaccine (an Ad26 vector) expressed Wuhan-strain SARS-CoV-2 spike. The sample here was peripheral blood, taken in a trial of Ad26.COV2.S vaccine versus placebo. This sequence joins TRBV7-3 and TRBJ2-5, with 9 bases identical to TRBD1. This clonotype originated in a person aged 18-60 years who received the Ad26.COV2.S COVID-19 vaccine or a placebo. The CDR3 DNA reads TGTGCCAGCAGCTCATCCGACAGGGGGAGAGAGACCCAGTACTTC. It specifies CASSSSDRGRETQYF.